This TCR beta chain was captured in a study of T-cell memory formation after mild COVID-19. There are 14 residues in the CDR3. J gave up 4 bases and V 6 bases, and 7 bases lay outside the gene matches. Germline V gene data show CDR1 as MNHEY and CDR2 as SVGAGI. Study outcomes and limitations: Day 15 to 85 contractors were CD4/CD8 balanced; later expanders leaned CD4+.

TCRalpha and TCRbeta libraries used 5'RACE with constant-segment primers and UMIs. TCRdb reprocessed the 5' RACE reads with MiXCR, giving one entry per CDR3 protein. The sample comprises hundreds of thousands of distinct CDR3 sequences, around 28% of which are singletons, and approximately 15% rests with the top ten. This clonotype has ten or more counts. The antigen is not known. This clonotype was obtained from an adult woman who had mild COVID-19 (a few samples of this study predate the infection). Cell type and time point are not known. The sequenced sample was PBMCs or a T cell subset sorted from them (not recorded which). The chain uses TRBV6-5 and TRBJ1-2, with TRBD1 matching over 8 bases. DNA of the CDR3: TGTGCCAGCAGGGACAGGGAGGCGGGCTATGGCTACACCTTC. It yields the protein CASRDREAGYGYTF.